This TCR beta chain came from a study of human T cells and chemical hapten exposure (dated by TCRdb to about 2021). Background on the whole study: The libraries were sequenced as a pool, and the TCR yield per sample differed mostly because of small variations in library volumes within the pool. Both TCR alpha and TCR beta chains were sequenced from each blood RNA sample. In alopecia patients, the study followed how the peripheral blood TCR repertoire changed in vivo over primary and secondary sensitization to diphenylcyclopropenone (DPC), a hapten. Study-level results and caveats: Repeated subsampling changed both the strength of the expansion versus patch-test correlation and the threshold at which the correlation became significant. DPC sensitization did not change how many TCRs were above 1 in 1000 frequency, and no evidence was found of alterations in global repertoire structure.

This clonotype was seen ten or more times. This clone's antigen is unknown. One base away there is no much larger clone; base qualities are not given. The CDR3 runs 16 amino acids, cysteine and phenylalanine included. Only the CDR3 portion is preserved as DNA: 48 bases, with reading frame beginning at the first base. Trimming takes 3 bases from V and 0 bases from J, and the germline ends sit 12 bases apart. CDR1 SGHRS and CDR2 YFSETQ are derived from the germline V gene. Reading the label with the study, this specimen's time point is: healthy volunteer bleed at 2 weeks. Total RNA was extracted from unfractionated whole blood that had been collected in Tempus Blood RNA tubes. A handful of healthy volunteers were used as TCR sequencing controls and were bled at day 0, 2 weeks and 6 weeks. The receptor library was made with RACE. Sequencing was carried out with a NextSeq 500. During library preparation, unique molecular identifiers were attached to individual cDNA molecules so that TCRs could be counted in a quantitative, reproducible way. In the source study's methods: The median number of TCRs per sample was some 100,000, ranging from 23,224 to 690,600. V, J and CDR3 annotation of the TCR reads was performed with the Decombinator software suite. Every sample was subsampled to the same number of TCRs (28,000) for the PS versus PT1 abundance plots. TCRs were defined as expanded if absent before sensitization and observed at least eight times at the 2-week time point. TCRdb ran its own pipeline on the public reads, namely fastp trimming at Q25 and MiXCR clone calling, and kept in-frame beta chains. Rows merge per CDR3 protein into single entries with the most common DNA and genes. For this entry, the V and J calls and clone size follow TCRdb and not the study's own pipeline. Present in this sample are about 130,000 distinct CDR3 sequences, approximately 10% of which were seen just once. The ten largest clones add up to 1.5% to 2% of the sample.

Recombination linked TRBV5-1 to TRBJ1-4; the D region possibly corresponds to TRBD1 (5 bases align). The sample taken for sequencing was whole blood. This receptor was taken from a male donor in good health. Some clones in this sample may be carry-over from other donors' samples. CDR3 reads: CASSSGTPTTNEKLFF. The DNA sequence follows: TGCGCCAGCAGCTCGGGGACTCCGACAACTAATGAAAAACTGTTTTTT. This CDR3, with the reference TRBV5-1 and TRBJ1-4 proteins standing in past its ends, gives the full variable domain KAGVTQTPRYLIKTRGQQVTLSCSPISGHRSVSWYQQTPGQGLQFLFEYFSETQRNKGNFPGRFSGRQFSNSRSEMNVSTLELGDSALYLCASSSGTPTTNEKLFFGSGTQLSVL.